Listed below are T cell receptor beta chains from one sample, sequenced in a study of blood T cell repertoires in COVID-19. Only in-frame clones appear in the TCRdb table, and some are missing; sequencing was by immunoSEQ multiplex PCR. The table has about 250,000 clones, roughly 90% seen once. Sequencing used peripheral blood. These receptors all come from a woman in her forties who had recovered from COVID-19. Each CDR3 is given with its conserved first and last residue. A D gene is named only where the DNA matches it firmly. The size of a clone is reported for some rows only, either as once, few or many, or as a class for expanded clones.

d_call | j_call | v_call | clone_size | cdr3_aa | cdr3_nt
TRBD1 | TRBJ2-7 | TRBV10-3 | once | CAISGTTGGLSYEQYF | TGTGCCATCAGTGGGACAACAGGGGGCCTTTCCTACGAGCAGTACTTC
. | TRBJ2-6 | TRBV6-5 | few | CASKTGDSGANVLTF | TGTGCCAGCAAAACCGGGGACTCTGGGGCCAACGTCCTGACTTTC
TRBD1 | TRBJ2-2 | TRBV30 | few | CAWRGTGGVTGELFF | TGTGCCTGGAGAGGGACAGGCGGCGTCACCGGGGAGCTGTTTTTT
. | TRBJ2-7 | TRBV29-1 | . | CSVAGGSTYEQYF | TGCAGCGTTGCAGGAGGTTCCACCTACGAGCAGTACTTC
. | TRBJ2-7 | TRBV6-6 | . | CASRMTRAPYEQYF | TGTGCCAGCAGAATGACCAGGGCCCCCTACGAGCAGTACTTC
TRBD1 | TRBJ2-1 | TRBV11-2 | . | CASSLEGQENNEQFF | TGTGCCAGCAGCTTAGAGGGACAGGAGAACAATGAGCAGTTCTTC
. | TRBJ2-7 | TRBV5-1 | . | CARGPSGSYEQYF | TGCGCCCGTGGGCCCTCGGGGAGCTACGAGCAGTACTTC
TRBD2 | TRBJ2-6 | TRBV5-1 | . | CASSQRTSGGPFSGANVLTF | TGCGCCAGCAGCCAAAGGACTAGCGGGGGACCCTTCTCTGGGGCCAACGTCCTGACTTTC
TRBD1 | TRBJ2-2 | TRBV19 | . | CANLRDRGFTGELFF | TGTGCCAACCTACGGGACAGGGGGTTCACCGGGGAGCTGTTTTTT
. | TRBJ2-7 | TRBV7-2 | . | CASSYSGIQYF | TGTGCCAGCAGCTACTCAGGTATACAGTACTTC
. | TRBJ1-2 | TRBV11-3 | . | CASSLGGTTAYGYTF | TGTGCCAGCAGCTTAGGTGGGACAACTGCCTATGGCTACACCTTC
. | TRBJ2-7 | TRBV21-1 | . | CASIYTGGREQYF | TGTGCCAGCATATATACAGGGGGTCGTGAGCAGTACTTC
. | TRBJ2-2 | TRBV6-6 | . | CASSYSGGGRTGELFF | TGTGCCAGCAGTTACTCGGGCGGGGGCCGCACCGGGGAGCTGTTTTTT
TRBD1 | TRBJ2-7 | TRBV18 | . | CASSPDRGSYEQYF | TGTGCCAGCTCACCGGACAGGGGATCCTACGAGCAGTACTTC
. | TRBJ1-4 | TRBV29-1 | . | CSVGTDREKLFF | TGCAGCGTTGGGACAGATCGAGAAAAACTGTTTTTT
. | TRBJ2-7 | TRBV5-1 | . | CASSLAAGPSSYEQYF | TGCGCCAGCAGCTTGGCGGCGGGACCGAGCTCCTACGAGCAGTACTTC
TRBD1 | TRBJ1-3 | TRBV5-1 | . | CASSPGQERNTIYF | TGCGCCAGCAGCCCGGGACAGGAGCGAAACACCATATATTTT
. | TRBJ1-6 | TRBV6-1 | . | CASSESPGHSYNSPLHF | TGTGCCAGCAGTGAATCTCCGGGACACTCGTATAATTCACCCCTCCACTTT
TRBD2 | TRBJ2-7 | TRBV5-5 | . | CASSMEGTRGYEQYF | TGTGCCAGCAGCATGGAGGGGACTAGAGGCTACGAGCAGTACTTC